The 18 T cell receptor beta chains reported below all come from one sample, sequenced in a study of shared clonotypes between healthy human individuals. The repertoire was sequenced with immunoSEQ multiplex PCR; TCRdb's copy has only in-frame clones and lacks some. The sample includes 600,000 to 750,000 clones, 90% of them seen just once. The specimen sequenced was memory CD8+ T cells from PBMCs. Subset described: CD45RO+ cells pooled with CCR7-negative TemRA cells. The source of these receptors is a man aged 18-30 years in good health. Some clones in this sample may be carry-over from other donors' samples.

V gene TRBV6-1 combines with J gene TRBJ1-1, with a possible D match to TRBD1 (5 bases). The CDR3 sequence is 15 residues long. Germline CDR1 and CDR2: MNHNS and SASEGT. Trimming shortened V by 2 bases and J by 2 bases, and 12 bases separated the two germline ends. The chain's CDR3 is CASSEIQVINTEAFF. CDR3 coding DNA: TGTGCCAGCAGTGAAATACAGGTGATCAACACTGAAGCTTTCTTT.

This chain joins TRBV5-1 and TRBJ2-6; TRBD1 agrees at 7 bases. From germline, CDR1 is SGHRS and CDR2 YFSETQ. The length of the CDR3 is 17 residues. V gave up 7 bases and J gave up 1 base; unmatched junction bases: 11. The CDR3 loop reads CASEGRGGRSGANVLTF. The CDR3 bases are TGCGCCAGCGAGGGCCGAGGGGGCCGGTCTGGGGCCAACGTCCTGACTTTC. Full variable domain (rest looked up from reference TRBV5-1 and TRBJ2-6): KAGVTQTPRYLIKTRGQQVTLSCSPISGHRSVSWYQQTPGQGLQFLFEYFSETQRNKGNFPGRFSGRQFSNSRSEMNVSTLELGDSALYLCASEGRGGRSGANVLTFGAGSRLTVL.

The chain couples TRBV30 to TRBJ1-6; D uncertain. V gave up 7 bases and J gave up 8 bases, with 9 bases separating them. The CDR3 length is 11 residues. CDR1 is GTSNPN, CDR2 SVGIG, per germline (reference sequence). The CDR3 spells CALDGDSPLHF. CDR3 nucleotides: TGTGCCTTGGACGGGGATTCACCCCTCCACTTT.

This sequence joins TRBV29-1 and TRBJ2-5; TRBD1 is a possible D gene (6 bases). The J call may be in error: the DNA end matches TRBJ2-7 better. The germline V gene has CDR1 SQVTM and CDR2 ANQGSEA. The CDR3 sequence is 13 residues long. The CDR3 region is CSVTDRYSYEQYF. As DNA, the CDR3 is TGCAGCGTTACCGACAGGTATTCCTACGAGCAGTACTTC.

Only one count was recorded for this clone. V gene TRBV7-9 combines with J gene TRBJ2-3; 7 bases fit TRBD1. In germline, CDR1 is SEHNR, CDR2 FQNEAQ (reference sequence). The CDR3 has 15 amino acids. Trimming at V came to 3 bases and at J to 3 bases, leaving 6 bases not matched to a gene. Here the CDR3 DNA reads TGTGCCAGCAGCTTCCGGGACAGTTTGACAGATACGCAGTATTTT. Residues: CASSFRDSLTDTQYF.

The CDR3: CASSYSTTSSWNEQFF. The CDR3 DNA follows: TGTGCCAGCAGTTACTCAACGACTAGTTCGTGGAATGAGCAGTTCTTC. The genes are TRBV6-6 and TRBJ2-1; maybe TRBD2 (6 bases). The CDR3 covers 16 residues. The germline gives CDR1 MNHNY, CDR2 SVGAGI (reference sequence). Trimming took 0 bases from V and 7 from J, leaving 16 bases between them.

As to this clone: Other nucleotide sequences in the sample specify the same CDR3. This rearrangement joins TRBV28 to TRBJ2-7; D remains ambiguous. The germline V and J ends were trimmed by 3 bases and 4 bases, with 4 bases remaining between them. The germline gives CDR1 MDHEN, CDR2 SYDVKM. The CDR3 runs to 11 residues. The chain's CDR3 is CASSFNYEQYF. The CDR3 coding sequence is TGTGCCAGCAGTTTCAATTACGAGCAGTACTTC.

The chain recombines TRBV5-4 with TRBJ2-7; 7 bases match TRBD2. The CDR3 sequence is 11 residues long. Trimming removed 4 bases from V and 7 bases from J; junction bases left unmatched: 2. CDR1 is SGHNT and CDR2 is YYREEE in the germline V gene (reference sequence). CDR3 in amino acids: CASSGEGEQYF. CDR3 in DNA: TGTGCCAGCAGCGGGGAGGGAGAGCAGTACTTC.

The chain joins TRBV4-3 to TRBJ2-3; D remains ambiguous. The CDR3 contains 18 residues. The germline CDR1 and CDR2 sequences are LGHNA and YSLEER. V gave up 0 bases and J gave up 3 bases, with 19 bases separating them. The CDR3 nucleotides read TGCGCCAGCAGCCAAGAAAAGCTTAGAGGTTCACGGACAGATACGCAGTATTTT. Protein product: CASSQEKLRGSRTDTQYF.

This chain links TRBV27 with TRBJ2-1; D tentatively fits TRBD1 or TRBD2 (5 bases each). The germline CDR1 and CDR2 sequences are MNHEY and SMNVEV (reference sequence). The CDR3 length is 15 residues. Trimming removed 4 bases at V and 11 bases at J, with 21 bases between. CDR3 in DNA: TGTGCCAGCAGTTCTGAGGGATATAGCCCGGGACAGCAGTTCTTC. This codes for CASSSEGYSPGQQFF.

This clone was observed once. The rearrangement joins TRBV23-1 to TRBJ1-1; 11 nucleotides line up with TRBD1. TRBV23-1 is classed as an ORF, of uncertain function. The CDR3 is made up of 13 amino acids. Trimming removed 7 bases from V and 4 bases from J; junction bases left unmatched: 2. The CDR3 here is CASIGTGGTEAFF. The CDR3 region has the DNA TGCGCCAGCATAGGGACAGGGGGCACTGAAGCTTTCTTT.

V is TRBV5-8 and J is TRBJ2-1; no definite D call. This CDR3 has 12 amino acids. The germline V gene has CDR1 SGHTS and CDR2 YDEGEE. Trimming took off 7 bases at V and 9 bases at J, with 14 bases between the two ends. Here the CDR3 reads CASLWALGEQFF. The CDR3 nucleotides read TGTGCCAGCCTCTGGGCCCTGGGTGAGCAGTTCTTC.

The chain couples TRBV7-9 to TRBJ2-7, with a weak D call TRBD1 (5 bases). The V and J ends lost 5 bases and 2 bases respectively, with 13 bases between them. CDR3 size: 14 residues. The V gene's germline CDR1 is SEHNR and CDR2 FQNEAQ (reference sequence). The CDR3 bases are TGTGCCAGCAGCCCTATACTGACAGCCTACGAGCAGTACTTC. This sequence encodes CASSPILTAYEQYF.

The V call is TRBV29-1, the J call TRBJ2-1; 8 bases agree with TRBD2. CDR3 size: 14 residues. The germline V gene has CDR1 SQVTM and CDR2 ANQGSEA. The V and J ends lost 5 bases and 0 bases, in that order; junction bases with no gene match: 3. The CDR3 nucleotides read TGCAGCGTTACTAGCGGAAGCTCCTACAATGAGCAGTTCTTC. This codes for CSVTSGSSYNEQFF.

CDR3 nucleotides: TGTGCCAGTAGTATAGATCTGGAGGACGTGGACTATGGCTACACCTTC. It specifies CASSIDLEDVDYGYTF. The chain couples TRBV19 to TRBJ1-2; D remains unclear. Trimming left V 0 bases short and J 3 bases short, with 14 bases between. The CDR3 spans 16 residues. The V gene's germline CDR1 is LNHDA and CDR2 SQIVND (reference sequence).

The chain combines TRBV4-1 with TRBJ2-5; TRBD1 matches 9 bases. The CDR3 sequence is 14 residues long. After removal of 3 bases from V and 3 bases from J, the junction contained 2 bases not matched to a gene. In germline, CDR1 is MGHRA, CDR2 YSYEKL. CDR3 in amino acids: CASSQGTGKETQYF. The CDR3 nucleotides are TGCGCCAGCAGCCAGGGGACAGGGAAAGAGACCCAGTACTTC.

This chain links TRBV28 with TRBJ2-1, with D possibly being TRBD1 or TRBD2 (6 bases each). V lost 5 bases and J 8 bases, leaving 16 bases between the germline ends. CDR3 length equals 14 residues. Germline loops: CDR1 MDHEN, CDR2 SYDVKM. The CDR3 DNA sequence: TGTGCCAGCAGTCACGGCCTGGGGGGCGATGAGCAGTTCTTC. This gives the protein CASSHGLGGDEQFF.

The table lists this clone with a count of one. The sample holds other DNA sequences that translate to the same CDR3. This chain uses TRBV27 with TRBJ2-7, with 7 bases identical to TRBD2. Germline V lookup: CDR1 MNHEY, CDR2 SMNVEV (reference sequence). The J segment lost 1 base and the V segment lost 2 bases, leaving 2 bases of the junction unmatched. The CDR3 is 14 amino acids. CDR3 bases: TGTGCCAGCAGTTTAGCGGGAGTGTCCTACGAGCAGTACTTC. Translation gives CASSLAGVSYEQYF.